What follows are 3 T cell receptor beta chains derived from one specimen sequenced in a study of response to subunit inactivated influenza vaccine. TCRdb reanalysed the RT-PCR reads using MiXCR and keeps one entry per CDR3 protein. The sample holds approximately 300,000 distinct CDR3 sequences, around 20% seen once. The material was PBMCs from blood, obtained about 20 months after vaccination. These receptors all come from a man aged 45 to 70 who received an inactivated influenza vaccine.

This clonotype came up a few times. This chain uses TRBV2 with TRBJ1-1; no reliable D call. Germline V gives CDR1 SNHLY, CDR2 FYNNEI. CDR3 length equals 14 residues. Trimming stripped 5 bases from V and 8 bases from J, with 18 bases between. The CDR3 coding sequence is TGTGCCAGCAGTTCAGCAAGTGTCGTTGGCGAAGCTTTCTTT. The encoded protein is CASSSASVVGEAFF.

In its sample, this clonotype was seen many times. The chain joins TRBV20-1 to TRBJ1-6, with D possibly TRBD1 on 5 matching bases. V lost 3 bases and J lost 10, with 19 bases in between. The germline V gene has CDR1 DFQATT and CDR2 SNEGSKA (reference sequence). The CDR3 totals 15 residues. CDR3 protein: CSASSMGRAGSPLHF. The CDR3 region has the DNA TGCAGTGCTAGTAGCATGGGCAGGGCAGGGTCACCCCTCCACTTT.

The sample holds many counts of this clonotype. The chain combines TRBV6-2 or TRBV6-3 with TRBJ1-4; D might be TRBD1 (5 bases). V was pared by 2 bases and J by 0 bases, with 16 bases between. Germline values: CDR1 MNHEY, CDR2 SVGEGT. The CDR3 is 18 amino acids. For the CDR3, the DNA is TGTGCCAGCAGTTACGATTCCAGGACAACCGCAACTAATGAAAAACTGTTTTTT. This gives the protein CASSYDSRTTATNEKLFF.